One sample yielded the 3 T cell receptor beta chains listed below, sequenced in a study of OX40 agonist ivuxolimab in advanced cancers. Only in-frame clones appear in the TCRdb table, and some are missing; sequencing was by immunoSEQ multiplex PCR. Seen here are some 70,000 clones, just over 90% observed once, and the top ten hold 2% to 2.5%. The input for sequencing was CD4+ or CD8+ T cells sorted from blood, taken in a trial of the OX40 agonist ivuxolimab. The receptors were sampled from an adult with an advanced solid tumor such as melanoma, head and neck, liver or kidney cancer.

This CDR3 is CACQRDRGNSPLHF. CDR3 bases: TGTGCCTGCCAGAGGGACAGGGGTAATTCACCCCTCCACTTT. The rearrangement links TRBV6-1 to TRBJ1-6; 10 positions match TRBD1. V trimming: 11 bases; J trimming: 6 bases; junction bases outside the gene matches: 7. Germline V gives CDR1 MNHNS, CDR2 SASEGT. The CDR3 covers 14 residues.

The chain links TRBV11-3 to TRBJ2-7, with D possibly TRBD2 on 6 matching bases. V was cut by 3 bases and J by 2 bases, with 11 bases left in between. CDR1 and CDR2 (germline): SGHNT, YENEEA. This CDR3 has 14 residues. CDR3 sequence reads: CASSFWGVTYEQYF. The CDR3 DNA reads as TGTGCCAGCAGCTTTTGGGGGGTAACCTACGAGCAGTACTTC.

The rearrangement uses TRBV25-1 and TRBJ2-5; TRBD2 agrees at 9 bases. After removal of 4 bases from V and 4 bases from J, the junction contained 10 bases not matched to a gene. Looked up from germline, CDR1 is MGHDK and CDR2 is SYGVNS. The CDR3 loop spans 16 amino acids. The CDR3 is CASSAPKAGGTETQYF. The DNA for the CDR3 is TGTGCCAGCAGTGCCCCCAAAGCGGGAGGAACAGAGACCCAGTACTTC.